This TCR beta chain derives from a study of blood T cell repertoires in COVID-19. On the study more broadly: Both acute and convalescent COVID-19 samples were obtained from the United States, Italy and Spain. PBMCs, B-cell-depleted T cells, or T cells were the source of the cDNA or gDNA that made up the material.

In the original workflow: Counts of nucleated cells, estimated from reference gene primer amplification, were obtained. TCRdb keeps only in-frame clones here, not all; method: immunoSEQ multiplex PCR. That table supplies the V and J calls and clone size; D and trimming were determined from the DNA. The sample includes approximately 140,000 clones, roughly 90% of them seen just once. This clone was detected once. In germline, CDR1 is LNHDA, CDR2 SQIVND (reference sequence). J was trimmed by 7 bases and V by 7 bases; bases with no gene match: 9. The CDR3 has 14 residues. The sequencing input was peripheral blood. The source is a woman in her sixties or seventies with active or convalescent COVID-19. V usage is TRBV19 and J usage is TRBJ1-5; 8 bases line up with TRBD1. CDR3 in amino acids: CASTDTQGVQPQHF. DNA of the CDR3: TGTGCCAGTACCGACACACAGGGGGTACAGCCCCAGCATTTT.